The rows below give T cell receptor beta chains drawn from one sample of a study of T cells in localized non-small cell lung cancer. Repertoires were generated with immunoSEQ multiplex PCR, while TCRdb's copy carries only in-frame clones and drops some. Of around 25,000 clones in the sample, approximately 91% were seen once. The sequenced sample was peripheral blood, obtained before any cancer treatment. These receptor sequences come from a man aged 40 to 69 with stage I squamous cell lung carcinoma. Each CDR3 is given with its conserved first and last residue. The D gene is left open where the match is weak. Rows give clone size only sometimes, using once, few, many, or a class for an expanded clone.

TRBJ1-5	13	few	NA	TRBV4-2	TGTGCCAGCAGCCAAGACCCCAATCAGCCCCAGCATTTT	CASSQDPNQPQHF
TRBJ1-1	14	NA	TRBD1	TRBV6-1	TGTGCCAGCAGCCCGACAGGGAGAGGTATTTTAGCTTTCTTT	CASSPTGRGILAFF
TRBJ1-2	14	NA	TRBD1	TRBV4-1	TGCGCCAGCAGCCAAGAGGGTCGACAGGGCCTAGTTACCTTC	CASSQEGRQGLVTF
TRBJ2-7	13	NA	NA	TRBV5-4	TGTGCCAGCAGAAATAACAGGGACTACGAGCAGTACTTC	CASRNNRDYEQYF
TRBJ2-3	16	NA	TRBD1	TRBV5-1	TGCGCCAGCAGCCCTGGGACAGGGGGCTACACAGATACGCAGTATTTT	CASSPGTGGYTDTQYF
TRBJ1-6	14	few	TRBD1	TRBV5-5	TGTGCCAGCAGCAAAGGACAGGGAAATTCACCCCTCCACTTT	CASSKGQGNSPLHF
TRBJ2-3	17	NA	TRBD2	TRBV7-2	TGTGCCAGCAGCTTAGATGGTCTAGCGGGACCCACAGATACGCAGTATTTT	CASSLDGLAGPTDTQYF
TRBJ2-1	18	once	TRBD2	TRBV11-2	TGTGCCAGCAGCATGCCTCTAGCGGGGGGCCGTGGCTACAATGAGCAGTTCTTC	CASSMPLAGGRGYNEQFF
TRBJ1-5	15	NA	NA	TRBV11-3	TGTGCCAGCAGCTTAGGAGGGATGGGCAATCAGCCCCAGCATTTT	CASSLGGMGNQPQHF
TRBJ2-2	17	NA	TRBD1	TRBV18	TGTGCCAGCTCACCACTCCGGACAGGGGTCAACACCGGGGAGCTGTTTTTT	CASSPLRTGVNTGELFF
TRBJ1-5	19	NA	NA	TRBV5-6	TGTGCCAGCAGCTTGTGGAATGGGTACGGGGGGGCTAGCAATCAGCCCCAGCATTTT	CASSLWNGYGGASNQPQHF
TRBJ1-5	15	NA	TRBD1	TRBV19	TGTGCCAGTAGTATAAGGGACAGGGTTAATCAGCCCCAGCATTTT	CASSIRDRVNQPQHF
TRBJ2-7	15	NA	NA	TRBV5-4	TGTGCCAGCAGCTTGGGTGGGGCGGGTTTATACGAGCAGTACTTC	CASSLGGAGLYEQYF
TRBJ1-5	16	NA	NA	TRBV7-2	TGTGCCAGCGCCCGGCGTGTGGGGAGTAGCAATCAGCCCCAGCATTTT	CASARRVGSSNQPQHF
TRBJ2-3	16	NA	TRBD2	TRBV27	TGTGCCAGCAGTTTAGGGACTAGCGCCTACACGAATACGCAGTATTTT	CASSLGTSAYTNTQYF
TRBJ2-1	15	NA	NA	TRBV18	TGTGCCAGCTCACCACCGGGCGGTCCTAGGGGTGAGCAGTTCTTC	CASSPPGGPRGEQFF
TRBJ1-5	14	NA	NA	TRBV10-3	TGTGCCACCCGTGGGGGGGCTCGAGGTCAGCCCCAGCATTTT	CATRGGARGQPQHF
TRBJ2-4	17	NA	NA	TRBV5-1	TGCGCCAGCAGCCGAACCACCTCTAGAAGGGGTGAAAACATTCAGTACTTC	CASSRTTSRRGENIQYF
TRBJ2-6	15	once	NA	TRBV2	TGTGCCAGCAGTCTGGCCCACTCTGGGGCCAACGTCCTGACTTTC	CASSLAHSGANVLTF